The next 23 T cell receptor beta chains were all read from a single sample in a study of Ad26.COV2.S vaccination and SARS-CoV-2 variants (dated by TCRdb to about 2021). Library preparation was by the immunoSEQ multiplex PCR assay. TCRdb obtained this table from immuneACCESS and retained in-frame rearrangements with V and J assigned. These tables miss some clones; where compared with another copy, unresolved V genes account for less than half of the shortfall, and the remainder is unexplained. This sample has hundreds of thousands of clones in its table, and approximately 85% of those were observed once. 3% to 4% of the sample lies in the top ten. According to the study, the label for this sample's treatment or condition signals: some 19 received Ad26.COV2.S at low or high dose, single or two shots; roughly five received placebo; per-sample allocation not given. Repertoires of vaccine and placebo recipients were sequenced from samples collected on day 63 after the first injection.

This specimen was peripheral blood, taken in a trial of Ad26.COV2.S vaccine versus placebo. These TCRs come from a person aged 18-60 years who received the Ad26.COV2.S COVID-19 vaccine or a placebo.

The chain recombines TRBV7-2 with TRBJ2-3, with TRBD2 matching 8 bases. Per the germline V gene, CDR1 is SGHTA and CDR2 is FQGNSA. This CDR3 comprises 15 residues. With 5 bases clipped from V and 8 bases from J, the junction kept 12 bases outside the gene matches. Written as DNA, the CDR3 is TGTGCCAGCAGCCCAGGGGTTAGCGGGGTCACTACGCAGTATTTT. Amino acid sequence: CASSPGVSGVTTQYF.

This clone has more than one count but fewer than ten. The chain links TRBV19 to TRBJ2-1; 9 bases agree with TRBD1. This CDR3 comprises 13 residues. Germline lookup yields CDR1 LNHDA and CDR2 SQIVND (reference sequence). V dropped 9 bases and J dropped 6; count of bases not matched to a gene: 6. The CDR3 sequence: CASAQTGGNEQFF. The CDR3 nucleotides read TGTGCCAGCGCTCAGACAGGGGGCAATGAGCAGTTCTTC.

The chain carries TRBV7-9 and TRBJ2-7; 7 bases are a match to TRBD2. The CDR3 consists of 16 residues. Germline V gene lookup returns CDR1 SEHNR and CDR2 FQNEAQ (reference sequence). The V and J ends lost 1 base and 0 bases, in that order; junction bases with no gene match: 6. CDR3 sequence reads: CASSLERGGFSYEQYF. CDR3 nucleotide sequence: TGTGCCAGCAGCTTAGAGCGGGGAGGTTTCTCCTACGAGCAGTACTTC. The full variable domain, completed using reference TRBV7-9 and TRBJ2-7, is DTGVSQNPRHKITKRGQNVTFRCDPISEHNRLYWYRQTLGQGPEFLTYFQNEAQLEKSRLLSDRFSAERPKGSFSTLEIQRTEQGDSAMYLCASSLERGGFSYEQYFGPGTRLTVT.

The chain is built from TRBV5-1 and TRBJ2-3, with a tentative D call TRBD1 (6 bases). Germline lookup yields CDR1 SGHRS and CDR2 YFSETQ. The CDR3 has 15 amino acids. Trimming shortened V by 9 bases and J by 0 bases, and 17 bases separated the two germline ends. CDR3 sequence reads: CATTWGRPSTDTQYF. In DNA, the CDR3 is TGCGCCACCACGTGGGGGCGGCCCAGCACAGATACGCAGTATTTT.

This clone was picked up one time. The chain joins TRBV5-1 to TRBJ2-2; 9 bases are a match to TRBD2. Germline V gives CDR1 SGHRS, CDR2 YFSETQ. The CDR3 consists of 15 residues. The V and J ends lost 2 bases and 4 bases, in that order; junction bases with no gene match: 3. CDR3 amino acids: CASSFLAGTTGELFF. CDR3 nucleotides: TGCGCCAGCAGCTTCCTAGCGGGAACCACCGGGGAGCTGTTTTTT.

The DNA of the CDR3 is TGCGCCAGCAGCCTATCTCAGGGAAGGAACACTGAAGCTTTCTTT. Its translation is CASSLSQGRNTEAFF. V is TRBV4-3 and J is TRBJ1-1; D possibly corresponds to TRBD1 (5 bases). With 4 bases removed from V and 1 base from J, the gap between germline ends came to 13 bases. Germline V lookup: CDR1 LGHNA, CDR2 YSLEER. The CDR3 is 15 residues long.

This clone was seen only once. The chain combines TRBV13 with TRBJ2-5; D tentatively reads TRBD1 or TRBD2 (6 bases each). V was clipped by 2 bases and J by 4 bases, with 17 bases between them. The CDR3 covers 16 residues. In germline, CDR1 is PRHDT, CDR2 FYEKMQ (reference sequence). CDR3 sequence reads: CASSLIPHGGRETQYF. The DNA of the CDR3 is TGTGCCAGCAGCTTAATCCCTCACGGGGGCCGAGAGACCCAGTACTTC.

CDR3 protein: CASSVVPGAYNEQFF. In DNA form, the CDR3 reads TGTGCCAGCAGCGTAGTACCGGGAGCCTACAATGAGCAGTTCTTC. The chain uses TRBV9 and TRBJ2-1, with D tentatively TRBD2 (6 bases). The CDR3 consists of 15 residues. The V end was cut by 0 bases, the J end by 2 bases, with 9 bases between. Looked up from germline, CDR1 is SGDLS and CDR2 is YYNGEE.

V is TRBV18 and J is TRBJ2-5; the D is unclear. The germline gives CDR1 KGHSH, CDR2 LQKENI. With 3 bases removed from V and 2 bases from J, the gap between germline ends came to 7 bases. The CDR3 extends over 13 amino acids. Here the CDR3 reads CASSPGEQETQYF. In DNA, the CDR3 is TGTGCCAGCTCACCTGGAGAACAAGAGACCCAGTACTTC.

This clone was seen a handful of times. The CDR3 region has the DNA TGTGCCAGCAGCTTACTAGCGGCCCCCCAAGAGACCCAGTACTTC. It specifies CASSLLAAPQETQYF. The chain couples TRBV7-2 to TRBJ2-5; TRBD2 matches 7 bases. The V gene's germline CDR1 is SGHTA and CDR2 FQGNSA. V lost 2 bases, J lost 1 base, and 4 bases stayed unmatched. The CDR3 contains 15 residues.

This rearrangement joins TRBV2 to TRBJ1-4; no clear D. This CDR3 has 12 amino acids. Germline values: CDR1 SNHLY, CDR2 FYNNEI. Trimming left V 4 bases short and J 11 bases short, with 11 bases between. Here the CDR3 reads CASSVGVGKLFF. The CDR3 coding sequence is TGTGCCAGCAGTGTAGGCGTGGGGAAACTGTTTTTT.

This rearrangement joins TRBV6-5 to TRBJ2-1; D remains ambiguous. The CDR3 spans 14 residues. The V and J ends lost 6 bases and 3 bases respectively, with 12 bases between them. The germline gives CDR1 MNHEY, CDR2 SVGAGI. The CDR3 DNA sequence: TGTGCCAGCAGCCGAATGGCAGTCTACAATGAGCAGTTCTTC. It yields the protein CASSRMAVYNEQFF.

This chain connects TRBV28 to TRBJ2-1; no definite D call. V dropped 3 bases and J dropped 0 bases, with 9 bases sitting between them. This CDR3 has 15 residues. The germline V gene encodes CDR1 MDHEN and CDR2 SYDVKM. Here the CDR3 reads CASSFGQLSYNEQFF. CDR3 DNA: TGTGCCAGCAGTTTCGGCCAACTCTCCTACAATGAGCAGTTCTTC.

The rearrangement joins TRBV30 to TRBJ1-5; possibly TRBD1 for D (6 bases). The CDR3 spans 15 residues. The germline V and J ends were trimmed by 1 base and 6 bases, with 16 bases remaining between them. The germline CDR1 and CDR2 sequences are GTSNPN and SVGIG (reference sequence). CDR3 in amino acids: CAWSAGRGAFQPQHF. The CDR3 nucleotides are TGTGCCTGGAGTGCAGGAAGGGGGGCGTTTCAGCCCCAGCATTTT.

The gene calls are TRBV30 and TRBJ1-5; D remains ambiguous. This CDR3 has 16 residues. V was shortened by 1 base and J by 0 bases, with 13 bases between the two germline ends. The germline gives CDR1 GTSNPN, CDR2 SVGIG (reference sequence). The CDR3, as DNA: TGTGCCTGGAGTGGTGGCGCAGGAGATAGCAATCAGCCCCAGCATTTT. Its protein is CAWSGGAGDSNQPQHF.

The rearrangement joins TRBV7-9 to TRBJ2-1, with 13 nucleotides matching TRBD2. Germline V gives CDR1 SEHNR, CDR2 FQNEAQ (reference sequence). J gave up 8 bases and V 5 bases, and 9 bases lay outside the gene matches. This CDR3 contains 16 residues. The DNA for the CDR3 is TGTGCCAGCAGCCCAGGACTAGCGGGGGAGGGGGATGAGCAGTTCTTC. Translation: CASSPGLAGEGDEQFF.

The rearrangement uses TRBV5-1 and TRBJ1-2; possible D gene TRBD1, 6 bases. Trimming took 4 bases from V and 2 from J, leaving 18 bases between them. From germline, CDR1 is SGHRS and CDR2 YFSETQ. This CDR3 spans 16 amino acids. The CDR3 DNA is TGCGCCAGCAGCGTCGGACAGTTAGATATCAACTATGGCTACACCTTC. This encodes CASSVGQLDINYGYTF.

The V call is TRBV6-5, the J call TRBJ2-7; 10 bases line up with TRBD2. CDR1 is MNHEY and CDR2 is SVGAGI in the germline V gene. Germline trimming cut 4 bases from V and 3 bases from J; bases unmatched to any gene: 6. The CDR3 contains 15 residues. In nucleotides, the CDR3 is TGTGCCAGCAGTTCCTCGACTAGCGGGCTCTACGAGCAGTACTTC. Its protein is CASSSSTSGLYEQYF.

The rearrangement joins TRBV10-3 to TRBJ2-7; D call uncertain. Germline CDR1 ENHRY, CDR2 SYGVKD. The CDR3 extends over 14 amino acids. V dropped 2 bases and J dropped 1 base, with 9 bases sitting between them. The CDR3 nucleotides read TGTGCCATCAGTGAGATCCGGAGTTCCTACGAGCAGTACTTC. Amino acid sequence: CAISEIRSSYEQYF.

The J gene is TRBJ2-5, the V gene TRBV7-2, with D perhaps assigned TRBD1 or TRBD2 (5 bases each). CDR1 is SGHTA and CDR2 is FQGNSA in the germline V gene. The CDR3 sequence is 14 residues long. The V and J ends lost 5 bases and 8 bases respectively, with 18 bases between them. The CDR3 nucleotides read TGTGCCAGCAGCCCTGCAGAAGGGGAGAACACCCAGTACTTC. Protein: CASSPAEGENTQYF. The complete variable domain, with remaining parts taken from reference TRBV7-2 and TRBJ2-5, reads GAGVSQSPSNKVTEKGKDVELRCDPISGHTALYWYRQSLGQGLEFLIYFQGNSAPDKSGLPSDRFSAERTGGSVSTLTIQRTQQEDSAVYLCASSPAEGENTQYFGPGTRLLVL.

The rearrangement joins TRBV11-2 to TRBJ2-1; perhaps TRBD2 as D (6 bases). CDR1 SGHAT and CDR2 FQNNGV come from the germline V gene. Deletions cut 1 base from V and 9 bases from J, with 10 bases between. This CDR3 has 13 amino acids. The CDR3 reads CASSLAGVSEQFF. The CDR3 coding sequence is TGTGCCAGCAGCTTAGCGGGAGTGAGTGAGCAGTTCTTC.

The chain combines TRBV6-4 with TRBJ1-2, with 8 bases fitting TRBD1. Germline V gene lookup returns CDR1 MRHNA and CDR2 SNTAGT. The junction had 16 bases not matched to a gene; V was cut back by 0 bases and J by 7 bases. The CDR3 is made up of 18 amino acids. The chain's CDR3 is CASSDSWAGGRSDGGYTF. DNA of the CDR3: TGTGCCAGCAGTGACTCTTGGGCAGGGGGCAGGAGTGATGGTGGCTACACCTTC.

The chain couples TRBV30 to TRBJ2-6, with D possibly TRBD1 on 5 matching bases. Germline V lookup: CDR1 GTSNPN, CDR2 SVGIG (reference sequence). The CDR3 spans 13 residues. The germline V and J ends were trimmed by 7 bases and 4 bases, with 11 bases remaining between them. CDR3 loop: CALSGSGANVLTF. CDR3 DNA: TGTGCCTTATCAGGGTCCGGGGCCAACGTCCTGACTTTC.